This T cell receptor beta chain was sequenced in a study of PD-1 blockade in classical Hodgkin lymphoma. Looking at the study overall: Nivolumab was given intravenously to patients at 3 mg/kg every 2 weeks.

Produced via immunoSEQ multiplex PCR; TCRdb's table is partial and in-frame only. The sample consists of about 20,000 clones, roughly four fifths of them appearing once. The count of this clone is one. Relapse after autologous stem cell transplantation occurred in every patient, and brentuximab vedotin exposure varied. CDR1 is SGHDT, CDR2 YYEEEE, per germline. V shed 4 bases and J shed 2 bases, with 14 bases lying between them. The CDR3 length is 15 residues. This TCR derives from a human donor with classical Hodgkin lymphoma. The chain carries TRBV5-6 and TRBJ2-3, with unresolved D. Sequencing was performed on peripheral blood mononuclear cells (PBMCs), taken before the second cycle of nivolumab. In nucleotides, the CDR3 is TGTGCCAGCAGCCCCCGGTGGCCGCACACAGATACGCAGTATTTT. This gives the protein CASSPRWPHTDTQYF.